The 6 T cell receptor beta chains listed next were all sequenced from one sample in a study of blood T cell repertoires in COVID-19. Data came from immunoSEQ multiplex PCR; TCRdb stores just in-frame clones and leaves some out. Of 150,000 to 190,000 clones listed, under 85% were seen once; the top ten hold less than 4.5%. Material for sequencing was peripheral blood. The receptors shown here come from a woman at least 80 years old with acute or convalescent COVID-19.

J is TRBJ1-1 and V is TRBV4-1, with D tentatively TRBD1 (5 bases). The CDR3 contains 14 residues. The V gene lost 0 bases and the J gene lost 6 bases, with 11 bases spanning the gap. Germline V CDR1 and CDR2: MGHRA, YSYEKL. CDR3 loop: CASSQEEGLAEAFF. CDR3 bases: TGCGCCAGCAGCCAAGAGGAGGGGTTGGCTGAAGCTTTCTTT.

This clone was counted a single time. The chain employs TRBV5-1 and TRBJ1-1; D remains ambiguous. This CDR3 region has 14 residues. Germline V gene data show CDR1 as SGHRS and CDR2 as YFSETQ. The V gene lost 0 bases and the J gene lost 1 base, with 7 bases spanning the gap. CDR3 sequence (DNA): TGCGCCAGCAGCTTGGAGGCAGGGAACACTGAAGCTTTCTTT. Residues: CASSLEAGNTEAFF.

The V gene is TRBV10-3, the J gene TRBJ1-2, with 9 bases identical to TRBD1. The CDR3 runs 14 residues. Germline loops: CDR1 ENHRY, CDR2 SYGVKD. V trimming: 10 bases; J trimming: 4 bases; junction bases outside the gene matches: 10. CDR3 sequence (DNA): TGTGCCACCAACCGGGACAGGGCATCCTATGGCTACACCTTC. Translated: CATNRDRASYGYTF.

DNA for the CDR3: TGTGCCAGCAGCTTAGGTCCTAGCGGTCCCTACGAGCAGTACTTC. It is translated as CASSLGPSGPYEQYF. V usage is TRBV7-2 and J usage is TRBJ2-7, with TRBD2 identical over 7 bases. The trim removed 1 base at V and 2 bases at J, leaving 5 bases unmatched. From germline, CDR1 is SGHTA and CDR2 FQGNSA. The CDR3 is 15 residues long.

This clone has at least ten counts. The V call is TRBV4-1, the J call TRBJ1-4; maybe TRBD1 (6 bases). This CDR3 spans 13 amino acids. V lost 0 bases, J lost 11 bases, and 10 bases lay in between. Germline V lookup: CDR1 MGHRA, CDR2 YSYEKL. The CDR3 bases are TGCGCCAGCAGCCAAGATCGGGGGGCCAAACTGTTTTTT. Its translation: CASSQDRGAKLFF.

The CDR3 bases are TGTGCCAGCACCAAGGACAGGGCGGAGGCCGGGGAGCTGTTTTTT. It translates to CASTKDRAEAGELFF. The rearrangement joins TRBV2 to TRBJ2-2; TRBD1 matches 8 bases. CDR3 length equals 15 residues. The germline V gene encodes CDR1 SNHLY and CDR2 FYNNEI. The V segment lost 7 bases and the J segment 6 bases; nucleotides outside the gene matches: 10.